The rows below give T cell receptor beta chains drawn from one sample of a study of T cell responses to AZD1222 COVID-19 vaccine. Method: immunoSEQ multiplex PCR; TCRdb's copy keeps in-frame clones and lacks some. The data hold 110,000 to 150,000 clones, with approximately 92% observed a single time. The source was peripheral blood, collected 28 days after the second AZD1222 dose. Receptors originate from an adult who received the AZD1222 COVID-19 vaccine. CDR3s include the opening cysteine and the closing phenylalanine or tryptophan. The D gene is left open where the match is weak. Some rows mark clone size as missing; the rest say once, few, many or name a class of expanded clone.

j_call clone_size d_call v_call cdr3_nt cdr3_aa
TRBJ1-1 - - TRBV6-5 TGTGCCAGCAATACGCAGGGGTACTACACTGAAGCTTTCTTT CASNTQGYYTEAFF
TRBJ1-1 - - TRBV9 TGTGCCAGCAGCGTAGACCCGACAGTTCCCCCTCCCACTGAAGCTTTCTTT CASSVDPTVPPPTEAFF
TRBJ1-1 - TRBD1 TRBV15 TGTGCCACCAGCAGAGCCCTCCTCGGACAGGGTTTTACTGAAGCTTTCTTT CATSRALLGQGFTEAFF
TRBJ1-1 - TRBD1 TRBV30 TGTGCCTGGAGTGCCAGGACAGGGAGTTTTGACACTGAAGCTTTCTTT CAWSARTGSFDTEAFF
TRBJ2-1 - TRBD1 TRBV28 TGTGCCAGCAGAGAACAGGGGGTAAATGAGCAGTTCTTC CASREQGVNEQFF
TRBJ2-7 - - TRBV14 TGTGCCAGCAGCCAGTCGGGGAACGAGCAGTACTTC CASSQSGNEQYF
TRBJ1-5 - - TRBV6-2/TRBV6-3 TGTGCCAGCAGTTACTCGGGGGGGGAAGGCAATCAGCCCCAGCATTTT CASSYSGGEGNQPQHF
TRBJ1-1 once TRBD1 TRBV7-2 TGTGCCAGCAGCTTAGTGGGACAGGGGGGCACTGAAGCTTTCTTT CASSLVGQGGTEAFF
TRBJ1-1 - - TRBV7-2 TGTGCCAGCAGCGGGGCGAGCCTGAACACTGAAGCTTTCTTT CASSGASLNTEAFF
TRBJ2-7 - TRBD2 TRBV7-9 TGTGCCAGCAGCTTAGAGGCGGGAGGGAGCTCCTACGAGCAGTACTTC CASSLEAGGSSYEQYF
TRBJ2-7 - TRBD2 TRBV5-6 TGTGCCAGCAGCCAGACTAGCGGACCCTACGAGCAGTACTTC CASSQTSGPYEQYF
TRBJ1-1 once - TRBV5-1 TGCGCCAGCAGCACAACGGACAGTTCTACTGAAGCTTTCTTT CASSTTDSSTEAFF
TRBJ1-1 - - TRBV5-1 TGCGCCAGCAGCCCTAATCCCGGGGGAACTGAAGCTTTCTTT CASSPNPGGTEAFF
TRBJ1-1 - - TRBV10-1 TGCGCCAGCAGTGCGGTCCTTGGGAACACTGAAGCTTTCTTT CASSAVLGNTEAFF